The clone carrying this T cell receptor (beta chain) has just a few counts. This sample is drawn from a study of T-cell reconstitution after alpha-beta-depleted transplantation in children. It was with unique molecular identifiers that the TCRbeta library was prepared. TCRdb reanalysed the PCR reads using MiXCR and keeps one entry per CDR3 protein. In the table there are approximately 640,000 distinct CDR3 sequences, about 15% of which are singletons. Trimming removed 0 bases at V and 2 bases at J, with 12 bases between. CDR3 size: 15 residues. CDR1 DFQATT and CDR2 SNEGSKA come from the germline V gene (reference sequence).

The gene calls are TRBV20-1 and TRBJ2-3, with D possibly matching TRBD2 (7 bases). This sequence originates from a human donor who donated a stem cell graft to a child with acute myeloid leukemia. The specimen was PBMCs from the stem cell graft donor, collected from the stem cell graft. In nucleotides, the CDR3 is TGCAGTGCTAGAGAAGGCGGGGGCTTCACAGATACGCAGTATTTT. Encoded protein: CSAREGGGFTDTQYF.